One and the same sample provided the 25 T cell receptor beta chains below, sequenced in a study of siplizumab effects on memory and regulatory T cells. Some clones are missing from TCRdb's copy, which holds only in-frame ones; the method was immunoSEQ multiplex PCR. This sample yields just over 60,000 clones, of which 70% to 85% are seen a single time; roughly 0.4% belongs to the top ten. Sequencing used memory CD4+ T cells sorted from blood. Every receptor here comes from a human donor in good health.

In regard to this clone: Other nucleotide sequences from this sample produce the same CDR3. The chain combines TRBV6-5 with TRBJ2-5; D remains ambiguous. V lost 4 bases, J lost 5 bases, and 5 bases lay in between. The CDR3 is made up of 11 amino acids. In germline, CDR1 is MNHEY, CDR2 SVGAGI. CDR3 protein: CASSLGETQYF. CDR3 nucleotide sequence: TGTGCCAGCAGTTTAGGTGAGACCCAGTACTTC.

The chain has TRBV14 and TRBJ2-3; 9 bases agree with TRBD2. The CDR3 totals 14 residues. Germline CDR1 is SGHDN and CDR2 is FVKESK. V shed 4 bases, J shed 2 bases, and the junction held 1 base outside the gene matches. The CDR3 here is CASSRLADTDTQYF. The CDR3 nucleotides are TGTGCCAGCAGCCGACTAGCGGACACAGATACGCAGTATTTT.

This chain uses TRBV6-5 with TRBJ1-5; tentative D call: TRBD1 (6 bases). V lost 6 bases and J lost 1, with 10 bases in between. There are 14 residues in the CDR3. Germline V lookup: CDR1 MNHEY, CDR2 SVGAGI. CDR3: CASRSGQSNQPQHF. CDR3 DNA: TGTGCCAGCAGGTCCGGACAGAGCAATCAGCCCCAGCATTTT.

This clone was seen a handful of times. The chain's CDR3 is CASSTNSGYQETQYF. CDR3 coding DNA: TGTGCCAGTAGTACAAATTCGGGGTACCAAGAGACCCAGTACTTC. The V and J genes are TRBV19 and TRBJ2-5, with D perhaps matching TRBD2 (5 bases). CDR3 length: 15 residues. V shed 4 bases and J shed 0 bases, with 12 bases lying between them. Germline V lookup: CDR1 LNHDA, CDR2 SQIVND (reference sequence).

The rearrangement uses TRBV2 and TRBJ2-2; D may be TRBD1 (6 bases). Germline values: CDR1 SNHLY, CDR2 FYNNEI. CDR3 length equals 15 residues. V was cut by 8 bases and J by 1 base, with 14 bases left in between. For the CDR3, the DNA is TGTGCCAGCGATCGAATACAGGGGAACACCGGGGAGCTGTTTTTT. The encoded protein is CASDRIQGNTGELFF. Together with reference TRBV2 and TRBJ2-2, the CDR3 gives the full variable domain: EPEVTQTPSHQVTQMGQEVILRCVPISNHLYFYWYRQILGQKVEFLVSFYNNEISEKSEIFDDQFSVERPDGSNFTLKIRSTKLEDSAMYFCASDRIQGNTGELFFGEGSRLTVL.

This clone showed up just a few times. J is TRBJ2-5 and V is TRBV4-3; no definite D call. CDR3 length equals 15 residues. The germline V gene encodes CDR1 LGHNA and CDR2 YSLEER. The V gene lost 0 bases and the J gene lost 2 bases, with 10 bases spanning the gap. The CDR3 loop is CASSQDVMHQETQYF. The DNA for the CDR3 is TGCGCCAGCAGCCAAGATGTCATGCATCAAGAGACCCAGTACTTC.

V and J are TRBV5-1 and TRBJ2-2; the match to TRBD1 covers 7 bases. Germline V gene lookup returns CDR1 SGHRS and CDR2 YFSETQ. The CDR3 is made up of 14 amino acids. The V and J ends lost 4 bases and 7 bases, in that order; junction bases with no gene match: 7. The CDR3 is CASSLGGAGGELFF. In DNA form, the CDR3 reads TGCGCCAGCAGCCTAGGGGGCGCGGGCGGGGAGCTGTTTTTT.

The chain is built from TRBV27 and TRBJ2-7, with D perhaps TRBD1 or TRBD2 (6 bases each). The V gene's germline CDR1 is MNHEY and CDR2 SMNVEV (reference sequence). V dropped 0 bases and J dropped 3 bases, with 12 bases sitting between them. The CDR3 covers 15 residues. For the CDR3, the DNA is TGTGCCAGCAGTTTATCGAGGGGGGTAGGCTACGAGCAGTACTTC. The encoded protein is CASSLSRGVGYEQYF.

This clone was detected only once. The chain employs TRBV2 and TRBJ2-3; D is ambiguous. V dropped 4 bases and J dropped 4 bases, with 12 bases sitting between them. This CDR3 is built from 14 residues. The germline V gene encodes CDR1 SNHLY and CDR2 FYNNEI. The CDR3 coding sequence is TGTGCCAGCAGTGGAAATTTTCGTTCAGATACGCAGTATTTT. It codes for CASSGNFRSDTQYF.

This clone was seen only a few times. This CDR3 reads CASSSDSSYEQYF. The CDR3 region has the DNA TGTGCCAGCAGTTCGGACAGCTCCTACGAGCAGTACTTC. The V gene is TRBV28, the J gene TRBJ2-7; the D gene is possibly TRBD1 (6 bases). V shed 4 bases and J shed 0 bases, with 7 bases lying between them. The CDR3 is made up of 13 amino acids. In germline, CDR1 is MDHEN, CDR2 SYDVKM.

The chain carries TRBV5-5 and TRBJ2-5, with D tentatively TRBD2 (5 bases). The CDR3 consists of 14 residues. CDR1 and CDR2 (germline): SGHKS, YYEKEE (reference sequence). V shed 4 bases and J shed 2 bases, with 12 bases lying between them. This chain's CDR3 is CASSLEAVQETQYF. Here the CDR3 DNA reads TGTGCCAGCAGCCTGGAGGCAGTTCAAGAGACCCAGTACTTC.

This chain uses TRBV5-6 with TRBJ1-6, with 7 bases fitting TRBD1. Germline CDR1 reads SGHDT; CDR2 reads YYEEEE. The CDR3 length is 14 residues. The ends lost 3 bases at V and 13 bases at J; junction bases unmatched: 10. DNA of the CDR3: TGTGCCAGCAGCTCGGAAGGGACAGTCCGGCCCCTCCACTTT. This encodes CASSSEGTVRPLHF.

About this clone itself: The identical CDR3 is also encoded by other nucleotide sequences in the sample. This chain links TRBV18 with TRBJ1-1, with 11 bases lining up with TRBD1. Germline CDR1 and CDR2: KGHSH and LQKENI. V shed 6 bases, J shed 5 bases, and the junction held 8 bases outside the gene matches. The CDR3 loop spans 15 amino acids. In nucleotides, the CDR3 is TGTGCCAGCTCGCCAGGACAGGGGGCAGGAACTGAAGCTTTCTTT. Its protein is CASSPGQGAGTEAFF.

This sequence joins TRBV7-2 and TRBJ2-2, with D unclear. This CDR3 is 16 amino acids long. The V end lost 5 bases, the J end lost 7 bases, and 20 bases lay between the germline ends. Germline CDR1 SGHTA, CDR2 FQGNSA. CDR3 region: CASSPRTGLFHGELFF. CDR3 bases: TGTGCCAGCAGCCCCCGAACTGGCCTTTTCCACGGGGAGCTGTTTTTT.

This rearrangement joins TRBV19 to TRBJ2-6, with 10 bases lining up with TRBD1. The CDR3 is 16 amino acids. V shed 5 bases, J shed 3 bases, and the junction held 4 bases outside the gene matches. The V gene's germline CDR1 is LNHDA and CDR2 SQIVND (reference sequence). The CDR3 DNA sequence: TGTGCCAGTAGTGCGACAGGGGGCTTTGGGGCCAACGTCCTGACTTTC. Its translation: CASSATGGFGANVLTF. Looking up the rest from reference TRBV19 and TRBJ2-6 gives the full variable domain: DGGITQSPKYLFRKEGQNVTLSCEQNLNHDAMYWYRQDPGQGLRLIYYSQIVNDFQKGDIAEGYSVSREKKESFPLTVTSAQKNPTAFYLCASSATGGFGANVLTFGAGSRLTVL.

The chain employs TRBV18 and TRBJ1-1; D might be TRBD1 (6 bases). Germline assignment: CDR1 KGHSH and CDR2 LQKENI. The CDR3 is made up of 13 amino acids. Trimming stripped 8 bases from V and 3 bases from J, with 13 bases between. The CDR3 sequence: CASQGSRDTEAFF. The CDR3 DNA reads as TGTGCCAGCCAGGGGAGTAGGGACACTGAAGCTTTCTTT.

The chain recombines TRBV28 with TRBJ1-2, with D possibly matching TRBD1 (5 bases). From germline, CDR1 is MDHEN and CDR2 SYDVKM. The CDR3 is 13 residues long. The V and J ends lost 10 bases and 3 bases respectively, with 15 bases between them. Here the CDR3 reads CATGGWGYYGYTF. The CDR3 region has the DNA TGTGCCACCGGGGGGTGGGGTTACTATGGCTACACCTTC.

This rearrangement joins TRBV7-6 to TRBJ1-6, with D perhaps TRBD1 (6 bases). CDR3 length equals 16 residues. The germline V gene has CDR1 SGHVS and CDR2 FNYEAQ. V lost 2 bases and J lost 9, with 17 bases in between. The CDR3 bases are TGTGCCAGCAGCTTAAGCCCCGGGGGCGTAAGTTCACCCCTCCACTTT. Its protein product is CASSLSPGGVSSPLHF.

This clone was seen a handful of times. CDR3 protein: CASRNQRNEQFF. CDR3 DNA: TGTGCCAGCAGAAACCAGCGGAATGAGCAGTTCTTC. This rearrangement joins TRBV6-5 to TRBJ2-1, with D possibly TRBD2 on 5 matching bases. Germline CDR1 reads MNHEY; CDR2 reads SVGAGI. The CDR3 totals 12 residues. V dropped 6 bases and J dropped 7 bases, with 10 bases sitting between them.

The V call is TRBV6-1, the J call TRBJ1-6; D is uncertain. V was clipped by 3 bases and J by 7 bases, with 16 bases between them. This CDR3 contains 16 residues. CDR1 MNHNS and CDR2 SASEGT come from the germline V gene. CDR3 sequence: CASSDTGMQGNSPLHF. The CDR3 DNA reads as TGTGCCAGCAGTGATACGGGGATGCAAGGGAATTCACCCCTCCACTTT.

This clone was counted a few times. The J gene is TRBJ2-7, the V gene TRBV2; D may be TRBD1 (6 bases). V lost 5 bases and J lost 1, with 15 bases in between. The germline CDR1 and CDR2 sequences are SNHLY and FYNNEI. This CDR3 has 15 amino acids. For the CDR3, the DNA is TGTGCCAGCAGTCGCACCGACAGGAAATCCTACGAGCAGTACTTC. It translates to CASSRTDRKSYEQYF.

The chain links TRBV6-5 to TRBJ1-2; no definite D call. The V gene lost 5 bases and the J gene lost 4 bases, with 17 bases spanning the gap. Germline V lookup: CDR1 MNHEY, CDR2 SVGAGI. CDR3 length: 15 residues. DNA of the CDR3: TGTGCCAGCAGTCTCCATCTCACTGCCAGCTATGGCTACACCTTC. It yields the protein CASSLHLTASYGYTF.

The chain recombines TRBV5-4 with TRBJ2-6; 9 bases line up with TRBD2. V dropped 3 bases and J dropped 5; count of bases not matched to a gene: 3. Germline V gene lookup returns CDR1 SGHNT and CDR2 YYREEE (reference sequence). There are 15 residues in the CDR3. CDR3 loop: CASSSAGGRANVLTF. As DNA, the CDR3 is TGTGCCAGCAGCTCCGCGGGGGGGAGGGCCAACGTCCTGACTTTC.

This chain uses TRBV7-2 with TRBJ2-7; D is undetermined. CDR1 SGHTA and CDR2 FQGNSA come from the germline V gene. V gave up 0 bases and J gave up 6 bases, with 6 bases separating them. The length of the CDR3 is 12 residues. The CDR3 DNA is TGTGCCAGCAGCTTAGCAGGGTTCGAGCAGTACTTC. This gives the protein CASSLAGFEQYF.

The V gene is TRBV7-2, the J gene TRBJ1-3; D uncertain. Between the trimmed V and J ends, which lost 2 bases and 2 bases, there was a span of 10 bases. The CDR3 length is 15 residues. Germline V lookup: CDR1 SGHTA, CDR2 FQGNSA. The CDR3 loop reads CASSLFSGAGNTIYF. The CDR3 DNA sequence: TGTGCCAGCAGCTTATTTTCGGGAGCTGGAAACACCATATATTTT.